These T cell receptor beta chains were read from a single sample in a study of blood T cell repertoires in COVID-19. TCRdb keeps only in-frame clones here, not all; method: immunoSEQ multiplex PCR. The data show 200,000 to 250,000 clones, around 80% seen once. Sequences were obtained from peripheral blood. These receptors came from a human donor in a cohort sampled during active COVID-19. Both conserved end residues are trimmed from each CDR3. A clone size is listed for some rows: how often the clone was seen (once, few, many), or a class if it is expanded.

v_gene: TRBV2
abundance: .
j_gene: TRBJ1-2
CDR3aa: ASSDPDRDGYT

v_gene: TRBV6-5
abundance: few
j_gene: TRBJ1-2
CDR3aa: ASSLRGYGYT

v_gene: TRBV29-1
abundance: .
j_gene: TRBJ1-3
CDR3aa: SVTLVGGSGNTIY

v_gene: TRBV5-1
abundance: .
j_gene: TRBJ1-4
CDR3aa: ASSLGTAGEKLF

v_gene: TRBV5-4
abundance: .
j_gene: TRBJ2-7
CDR3aa: ASSLAGVAESYEQY

v_gene: TRBV7-3
abundance: .
j_gene: TRBJ2-1
CDR3aa: ASSAGSGGYNEQF

v_gene: TRBV28
abundance: .
j_gene: TRBJ2-7
CDR3aa: ASSSGTGGSEQY

v_gene: TRBV6-5
abundance: .
j_gene: TRBJ2-7
CDR3aa: ASSMGQGAGVQY

v_gene: TRBV10-3
abundance: .
j_gene: TRBJ1-1
CDR3aa: AASPGTGLGTEAF

v_gene: TRBV27
abundance: .
j_gene: TRBJ1-6
CDR3aa: ASSLTGVLRGISPLH

v_gene: TRBV14
abundance: .
j_gene: TRBJ1-2
CDR3aa: ASSHLGANYGYT

v_gene: TRBV5-4
abundance: once
j_gene: TRBJ1-5
CDR3aa: ASSPVPGEGQPQH

v_gene: TRBV2
abundance: .
j_gene: TRBJ2-5
CDR3aa: ASKNDRGQETQY

v_gene: TRBV6-5
abundance: .
j_gene: TRBJ1-2
CDR3aa: ASSYIGGGGYT

v_gene: TRBV30
abundance: .
j_gene: TRBJ2-1
CDR3aa: AWSIGSGFYNEQF

v_gene: TRBV18
abundance: .
j_gene: TRBJ2-3
CDR3aa: ASSLTAGVTDTQY

v_gene: TRBV3-1/TRBV3-2
abundance: few
j_gene: TRBJ1-1
CDR3aa: ASSHIGTGLNTEAF

v_gene: TRBV6-1
abundance: .
j_gene: TRBJ2-1
CDR3aa: ASSEGAPGNEQF

v_gene: TRBV5-1
abundance: .
j_gene: TRBJ2-5
CDR3aa: ASSSESYQETQY

v_gene: TRBV6-2/TRBV6-3
abundance: .
j_gene: TRBJ2-5
CDR3aa: ASSYDYQGTQY

v_gene: TRBV5-1
abundance: .
j_gene: TRBJ2-1
CDR3aa: ASSYRTGGGIYNEQF

v_gene: TRBV10-3
abundance: .
j_gene: TRBJ2-5
CDR3aa: AISESGAGVETQY

v_gene: TRBV20-1
abundance: .
j_gene: TRBJ2-7
CDR3aa: SAQTGYEQY

v_gene: TRBV5-4
abundance: .
j_gene: TRBJ2-7
CDR3aa: ASSLGVGGTGREQY

v_gene: TRBV6-5
abundance: .
j_gene: TRBJ1-1
CDR3aa: ASSPDRGDTEAF

v_gene: TRBV4-1
abundance: .
j_gene: TRBJ1-5
CDR3aa: ASSRGQPNQPQH